This T cell receptor beta chain was sequenced in a study of blood T cell repertoires in COVID-19. The overall study: Acute and convalescent COVID-19 specimens originated in the United States, Italy and Spain. T cells, B-cell-depleted T cells, or PBMCs supplied cDNA or gDNA.

The CDR3 is 16 amino acids. J was trimmed by 6 bases and V by 5 bases; bases with no gene match: 17. Germline assignment: CDR1 GTSNPN and CDR2 SVGIG (reference sequence). Data came from immunoSEQ multiplex PCR; TCRdb stores just in-frame clones and leaves some out. The sample includes about 75,000 clones, roughly 88% of them seen just once. The material sequenced was peripheral blood. This sequence was found in a woman between 45 and 60 years old with acute or convalescent COVID-19. This sequence joins TRBV30 and TRBJ2-3, with 7 bases identical to TRBD2. In nucleotides, the CDR3 is TGTGCCTGGGGCTACCCACTAGCGACGGGGAAGGATACGCAGTATTTT. Translating gives CAWGYPLATGKDTQYF.